This T cell receptor (beta chain) comes out of a study of blood T cell repertoires in COVID-19. Looking at the study overall: The United States, Italy and Spain were the sources of the acute and convalescent COVID-19 samples. T cells, B-cell-depleted T cells, or PBMCs supplied cDNA or gDNA.

Sequenced by immunoSEQ multiplex PCR; TCRdb stores in-frame clones only, minus some. The table shows over 200,000 clones, with about 90% occurring only once. Trimming removed 9 bases from V and 7 bases from J, with 19 bases in between. The CDR3 has 15 amino acids. Germline CDR1 reads LNHDA; CDR2 reads SQIVND (reference sequence). Material for sequencing was peripheral blood. This clonotype originated in a middle-aged man with active or convalescent COVID-19. The J gene is TRBJ1-6, the V gene TRBV19; D remains ambiguous. CDR3 loop: CASCSSGVANSPLHF. DNA for the CDR3: TGTGCCAGCTGCTCCTCGGGAGTGGCGAATTCACCCCTCCACTTT.